Sequencing of this T cell receptor (beta chain) was carried out in a study of CD8+ T cells in alopecia areata. Turning to the study itself: For the treated group, dosing was oral tofacitinib at 5 to 10 mg twice daily. Whole-study findings and limits: Among patients, TCR sharing was less clear than in mice, a difference possibly due in part to HLA diversity in the patient population.

Note on this clone: Its antigen is not known.

TCR sequencing used cDNA made by reverse transcription of extracted RNA. Generated by immunoSEQ multiplex PCR, the TCRdb table keeps only in-frame clones and is missing some. The table lists about 180,000 clones, around 50% of them singletons. The sequence derives from a human donor with alopecia areata. The sequencing used CD4+ T cells sorted from blood, collected at week 0.

The DNA for the CDR3 is TGTGCCAGCAGCGTAGGTGGGGGGACTAGCACAGATACGCAGTATTTT. This codes for CASSVGGGTSTDTQYF. V and J are TRBV9 and TRBJ2-3; D may be TRBD2 (6 bases). Trimming removed 0 bases from V and 0 bases from J, with 11 bases in between. CDR1 SGDLS and CDR2 YYNGEE come from the germline V gene. The CDR3 sequence is 16 residues long.